What follows describes a single TCR beta chain. CDR3 size: 19 residues. The germline V gene has CDR1 SGDLS and CDR2 YYNGEE. Trimming cost V 4 bases and J 1 base; bases outside gene matches: 10. The data were taken from a study of blood T cell repertoires in COVID-19. Assay used: immunoSEQ multiplex PCR; TCRdb lists only in-frame clones, some missing. Of a few hundred thousand clones listed, about 80% are singletons. Participants reported their clinical history, and cohort assignment relied on those reports. Two consecutive negative NP/OP PCR tests, clearance, or resolved symptoms defined Cohort 3 recovery.

The clonotype originates from a man over 45 who had recovered from COVID-19. Material: PBMCs or T cells enriched from blood (not recorded which). The chain links TRBV9 to TRBJ2-6, with 11 bases matching TRBD1. This chain's CDR3 is CASSIDPGTGGSGANVLTF. In nucleotides, the CDR3 is TGTGCCAGCAGCATTGACCCTGGGACAGGGGGGTCTGGGGCCAACGTCCTGACTTTC.